This TCR beta chain was identified in a study of T cell responses to AZD1222 COVID-19 vaccine. Points from the study as a whole: Repertoire sampling occurred only after the peak T cell response.

The repertoire was sequenced with immunoSEQ multiplex PCR; TCRdb's copy has only in-frame clones and lacks some. The profile shows 89,000 or so clones, less than 95% of them singletons. Worth noting for this clone: Its antigen is as yet unknown.

CDR3 length: 15 residues. Germline V CDR1 and CDR2: MDHEN, SYDVKM. The germline V and J ends were trimmed by 6 bases and 6 bases, with 17 bases remaining between them. The receptor comes from an adult who received the AZD1222 COVID-19 vaccine. The chain links TRBV28 to TRBJ2-2, with a tentative D call TRBD1 (6 bases). This material consisted of peripheral blood, taken 28 days after the second AZD1222 dose. CDR3 sequence (DNA): TGTGCCAGCAGCTCTGGGGGCAGGGGAGCCGGGGAGCTGTTTTTT. Its translation is CASSSGGRGAGELFF. Using reference TRBV28 and TRBJ2-2 for the parts outside the CDR3, the full variable domain is DVKVTQSSRYLVKRTGEKVFLECVQDMDHENMFWYRQDPGLGLRLIYFSYDVKMKEKGDIPEGYSVSREKKERFSLILESASTNQTSMYLCASSSGGRGAGELFFGEGSRLTVL.